The 25 T cell receptor beta chains below come from one sample, sequenced in a study of blood T cells in healthy people across ages (dated by TCRdb to about 2015). Receptor libraries were prepared by 5' RACE. Sequenced using an Illumina HiSeq 2500. The second PCR ran for about 7 to 11 cycles and used a J-beta primer mix along with a sample-barcoded 5' primer. TCRdb trimmed public reads at Q25 via fastp, called clones via MiXCR and kept in-frame beta chains. CDR3 protein duplicates are merged, each entry listing the most common genes and DNA. This sample has nearly 800,000 distinct CDR3 sequences in its table, and around 50% of those were observed once. The leading ten clones occupy more than 25% of the sample. Sequencing input: blood. The source of these receptors is a man aged 35 to 55 in good health.

In its sample, this clonotype was seen a few times. This chain links TRBV6-2 or TRBV6-3 with TRBJ2-4, with D unclear. The J call may be wrong; the DNA end is better matched by TRBJ2-7. The CDR3 has 13 amino acids. The germline CDR1 and CDR2 sequences are MNHEY and SVGEGT. Here the CDR3 reads CASSFAVSYEQYF. CDR3 DNA: TGTGCCAGCAGTTTCGCAGTCTCCTACGAGCAGTACTTC.

V usage is TRBV27 and J usage is TRBJ2-7; 8 bases line up with TRBD1. Germline lookup yields CDR1 MNHEY and CDR2 SMNVEV (reference sequence). The CDR3 is 16 residues long. The V gene end was trimmed by 4 bases and the J gene end by 2 bases; junction bases not matched to a gene: 10. CDR3 residues: CASSYLTGAEAYEQYF. The CDR3 DNA is TGTGCCAGCAGTTACCTGACAGGGGCAGAAGCCTACGAGCAGTACTTC.

This clonotype was detected only a few times. CDR3 nucleotide sequence: TGTGCCAGCAGCTATCGAATGACAGGGATGCTGCAGTATTTT. Translating gives CASSYRMTGMLQYF. The chain has TRBV7-9 and TRBJ2-3; TRBD1 matches 7 bases. Losses at the gene ends were 4 bases for V and 11 bases for J; bases not matched to a gene: 12. This CDR3 comprises 14 residues. The germline V gene has CDR1 SEHNR and CDR2 FQNEAQ (reference sequence).

The chain carries TRBV28 and TRBJ2-1; 12 bases fit TRBD2. From germline, CDR1 is MDHEN and CDR2 SYDVKM. The length of the CDR3 is 16 residues. V was clipped by 8 bases and J by 4 bases; unmatched bases: 9. CDR3 DNA sequence: TGTGCCAGCTGCTGGACCGGGACTAGCGGGTACAATGAGCAGTTCTTC. Protein sequence: CASCWTGTSGYNEQFF. The full variable domain, completed using reference TRBV28 and TRBJ2-1, is DVKVTQSSRYLVKRTGEKVFLECVQDMDHENMFWYRQDPGLGLRLIYFSYDVKMKEKGDIPEGYSVSREKKERFSLILESASTNQTSMYLCASCWTGTSGYNEQFFGPGTRLTVL.

The J gene is TRBJ2-7, the V gene TRBV14, with 7 nucleotides matching TRBD1. V dropped 2 bases and J dropped 7; count of bases not matched to a gene: 17. This CDR3 has 17 residues. Germline loops: CDR1 SGHDN, CDR2 FVKESK. CDR3 loop: CASSQKDRLISVREQYF. The CDR3 nucleotides are TGTGCCAGCAGCCAAAAGGACAGGCTTATTAGTGTCCGGGAGCAGTACTTC.

A few counts support this clonotype. CDR3 sequence reads: CASSQWGTGTYNEQFF. Written as DNA, the CDR3 is TGTGCCAGCAGCCAATGGGGGACAGGGACCTACAATGAGCAGTTCTTC. The chain links TRBV6-5 to TRBJ2-1; 9 nucleotides align to TRBD1. CDR3 length: 16 amino acids. The germline gives CDR1 MNHEY, CDR2 SVGAGI. The junction had 8 bases not matched to a gene; V was cut back by 6 bases and J by 2 bases.

V is TRBV6-5 and J is TRBJ2-4; no clear D gene. The CDR3 contains 13 residues. V was shortened by 6 bases and J by 0 bases, with 6 bases between the two germline ends. Looked up from germline, CDR1 is MNHEY and CDR2 is SVGAGI. The CDR3 sequence: CASRDLAKNIQYF. CDR3 DNA sequence: TGTGCCAGCAGAGACCTAGCCAAAAACATTCAGTACTTC.

This clonotype has only a few counts. This rearrangement joins TRBV28 to TRBJ2-5; the D call may be TRBD1 or TRBD2 (5 bases each). Between the trimmed V and J ends, which lost 8 bases and 5 bases, there was a span of 9 bases. Germline assignment: CDR1 MDHEN and CDR2 SYDVKM. CDR3 length equals 11 residues. The CDR3 spells CASRGTETQYF. CDR3 bases: TGTGCCAGCCGAGGGACGGAGACCCAGTACTTC.

This rearrangement joins TRBV5-1 to TRBJ2-5; 8 bases line up with TRBD1. Trimming at V came to 2 bases and at J to 5 bases, leaving 14 bases not matched to a gene. CDR1 SGHRS and CDR2 YFSETQ come from the germline V gene. This CDR3 is built from 17 residues. The CDR3 spells CASSFGAGGFSYETQYF. In nucleotides, the CDR3 is TGCGCCAGCAGCTTCGGCGCAGGGGGCTTCAGTTATGAGACCCAGTACTTC.

The chain employs TRBV5-6 and TRBJ2-7; perhaps TRBD1 as D (5 bases). The V end lost 4 bases, the J end lost 2 bases, and 16 bases lay between the germline ends. The length of the CDR3 is 15 residues. Per the germline V gene, CDR1 is SGHDT and CDR2 is YYEEEE. CDR3 sequence (DNA): TGTGCCAGCAGCGGAACAGACAGCCCAACCTACGAGCAGTACTTC. This encodes CASSGTDSPTYEQYF.

The chain has TRBV25-1 and TRBJ2-7; 9 positions agree with TRBD2. The germline V gene encodes CDR1 MGHDK and CDR2 SYGVNS. This CDR3 has 15 residues. J was trimmed by 3 bases and V by 3 bases; bases with no gene match: 6. CDR3 residues: CASSDPASGDYEQYF. The DNA of the CDR3 is TGTGCCAGCAGTGACCCGGCTAGCGGGGACTACGAGCAGTACTTC.

The CDR3 DNA reads TGCGCCAGCGGCTGGGGGAACACTGAAGCTTTCTTT. Protein product: CASGWGNTEAFF. The chain employs TRBV5-1 and TRBJ1-1, with D uncertain. CDR3 length: 12 residues. Trimming took off 7 bases at V and 1 base at J, with 8 bases between the two ends. The germline V gene encodes CDR1 SGHRS and CDR2 YFSETQ.

This rearrangement joins TRBV6-2 or TRBV6-3 to TRBJ2-4; TRBD2 agrees at 13 bases. The J call may be in error: the DNA end matches TRBJ2-7 better. Germline V gene data show CDR1 as MNHEY and CDR2 as SVGEGT. This CDR3 spans 17 amino acids. The DNA of the CDR3 is TGTGCCAGCAGTCCTTACGGACTAGCGGGAGTCTTGTACGAGCAGTACTTC. Amino acids: CASSPYGLAGVLYEQYF.

The chain couples TRBV4-3 to TRBJ2-1, with D tentatively TRBD2 (6 bases). This CDR3 comprises 19 residues. The germline CDR1 and CDR2 sequences are LGHNA and YSLEER. V shed 0 bases and J shed 1 base, with 19 bases lying between them. CDR3 region: CASSQDHTTSLRSYNEQFF. CDR3 DNA sequence: TGCGCCAGCAGCCAAGATCACACAACTAGCCTCCGTTCCTACAATGAGCAGTTCTTC.

The chain links TRBV5-1 to TRBJ2-1; D is unclear. CDR1 SGHRS and CDR2 YFSETQ come from the germline V gene. Trimming took off 2 bases at V and 5 bases at J, with 11 bases between the two ends. The CDR3 runs to 14 residues. The CDR3 sequence: CASSLLTGDNEQFF. In DNA, the CDR3 is TGCGCCAGCAGCTTACTCACCGGAGACAATGAGCAGTTCTTC.

The gene calls are TRBV6-2 or TRBV6-3 and TRBJ1-5; 7 nucleotides line up with TRBD1. V shed 5 bases and J 0 bases; nucleotides not matched to a gene: 13. The CDR3 is made up of 18 amino acids. Germline V gene sequence: CDR1 MNHEY, CDR2 SVGEGT. Here the CDR3 DNA reads TGTGCCAGCAGTAAGCCAGGACAGGTTCTTGGTAGCAATCAGCCCCAGCATTTT. Translation gives CASSKPGQVLGSNQPQHF.

The sample holds many counts of this clonotype. A junction boundary mismatches the germline segment, possibly from a read error. The genes are TRBV5-1 and TRBJ2-7, with 12 bases that match TRBD1. The germline CDR1 and CDR2 sequences are SGHRS and YFSETQ. CDR3 size: 15 residues. CDR3 amino acids: CASSSEGQGAREQYF. CDR3 DNA sequence: TGTGCCAGCAGCTCCGAGGGACAGGGGGCGCGTGAGCAGTACTTC.

This clonotype came up a few times. The gene calls are TRBV7-9 and TRBJ2-7; 7 bases fit TRBD2. The CDR3 contains 11 residues. Trimming cost V 5 bases and J 10 bases; bases outside gene matches: 5. Germline CDR1 and CDR2: SEHNR and FQNEAQ (reference sequence). In DNA form, the CDR3 reads TGTGCCAGCAGCGCTAGCGGACCTCAGTACTTC. Amino acids: CASSASGPQYF.

A note on this clonotype: It may be a read error: a sequence one base away is much more abundant. The V call is TRBV27, the J call TRBJ2-7, with no clear D. Germline CDR1 reads MNHEY; CDR2 reads SMNVEV (reference sequence). The CDR3 length is 9 residues. This CDR3 reads CASQETQNF. The DNA for the CDR3 is TGTGCCAGCCAAGAGACCCAGAACTTC.

J is TRBJ1-1 and V is TRBV4-2; 7 bases align to TRBD1. V dropped 4 bases and J dropped 7; count of bases not matched to a gene: 3. From germline, CDR1 is LGHNA and CDR2 YNFKEQ. The CDR3 length is 12 residues. This CDR3 reads CASSPGQVEAFF. The CDR3 DNA follows: TGTGCCAGCAGCCCAGGACAGGTTGAAGCTTTCTTT.

V is TRBV29-1 and J is TRBJ2-4, with D perhaps TRBD1 (6 bases). The CDR3 extends over 13 amino acids. Germline V gene lookup returns CDR1 SQVTM and CDR2 ANQGSEA. V dropped 7 bases and J dropped 0 bases, with 10 bases sitting between them. In nucleotides, the CDR3 is TGCAGCGGGACAGACCTAGCCAAAAACATTCAGTACTTC. This codes for CSGTDLAKNIQYF.

This chain uses TRBV5-6 with TRBJ1-6, with 9 bases fitting TRBD1. V gave up 4 bases and J gave up 10 bases; unmatched junction bases: 18. The CDR3 has 18 residues. The germline CDR1 and CDR2 sequences are SGHDT and YYEEEE. CDR3 nucleotide sequence: TGTGCCAGCAGCCCCTGGACAGGGGTGGAGAGAGACGCATCACCCCTCCACTTT. Its protein product is CASSPWTGVERDASPLHF.

The gene calls are TRBV29-1 and TRBJ2-7; D is possibly TRBD1 or TRBD2 (5 bases each). Trimming removed 4 bases at V and 1 base at J, with 8 bases between. The CDR3 covers 12 residues. Per the germline V gene, CDR1 is SQVTM and CDR2 is ANQGSEA. DNA for the CDR3: TGCAGCGTTGTGGGGGATTCCTACGAGCAGTACTTC. Translating gives CSVVGDSYEQYF.

The table lists this clonotype with a count of one. V usage is TRBV5-1 and J usage is TRBJ2-2; D is unclear. CDR3 length: 14 residues. CDR1 and CDR2 from the germline V gene are SGHRS and YFSETQ. V lost 3 bases, J lost 2 bases, and 8 bases lay in between. CDR3 residues: CASSSPVNTGELFF. As DNA, the CDR3 is TGCGCCAGCAGCTCCCCAGTTAACACCGGGGAGCTGTTTTTT.

This clonotype showed up just a few times. The chain uses TRBV12-3 or TRBV12-4 and TRBJ1-1; D possibly corresponds to TRBD1 (6 bases). Trimming pared 3 bases from V and 5 bases from J, leaving 13 bases between. This CDR3 has 14 residues. CDR3 residues: CASSFGGGDTEAFF. The CDR3 DNA follows: TGTGCCAGCAGTTTCGGAGGGGGAGATACTGAAGCTTTCTTT.